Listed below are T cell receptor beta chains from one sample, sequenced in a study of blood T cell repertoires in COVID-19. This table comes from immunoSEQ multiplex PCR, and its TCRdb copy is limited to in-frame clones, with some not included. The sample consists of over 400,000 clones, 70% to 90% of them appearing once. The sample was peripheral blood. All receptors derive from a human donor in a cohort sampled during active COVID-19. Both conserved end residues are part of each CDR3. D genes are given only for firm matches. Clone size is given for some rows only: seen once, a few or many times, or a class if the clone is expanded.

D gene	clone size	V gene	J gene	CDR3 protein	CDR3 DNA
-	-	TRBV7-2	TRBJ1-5	CASSLSPSNQPQHF	TGTGCCAGCAGCTTATCTCCCTCGAATCAGCCCCAGCATTTT
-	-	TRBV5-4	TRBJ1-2	CASSLVPGNYGYTF	TGTGCCAGCAGCTTAGTACCAGGGAACTATGGCTACACCTTC
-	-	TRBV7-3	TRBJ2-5	CASSLTRGVQETQYF	TGTGCCAGCAGCTTAACCCGGGGTGTACAAGAGACCCAGTACTTC
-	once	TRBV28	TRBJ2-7	CASKQDSPYEQYF	TGTGCCAGCAAGCAAGACAGTCCCTACGAGCAGTACTTC
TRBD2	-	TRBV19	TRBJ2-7	CASSIRKPELAEPYEQYF	TGTGCCAGTAGTATACGAAAACCGGAACTAGCGGAGCCCTACGAGCAGTACTTC
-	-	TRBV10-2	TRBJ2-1	CASSESEAASYNEQFF	TGCGCCAGCAGTGAGTCGGAAGCGGCCTCCTACAATGAGCAGTTCTTC
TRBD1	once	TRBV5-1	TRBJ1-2	CASSLGMGTGDSGYTF	TGCGCCAGCAGCTTGGGGATGGGCACAGGGGATAGTGGCTACACCTTC
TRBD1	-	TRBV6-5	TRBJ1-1	CASSFRDSEAFF	TGTGCCAGCAGTTTCCGGGACAGTGAAGCTTTCTTT
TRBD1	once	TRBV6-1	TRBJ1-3	CASSEARQGRNTIYF	TGTGCCAGCAGTGAAGCGCGACAGGGAAGAAACACCATATATTTT
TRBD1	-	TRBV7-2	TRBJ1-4	CASSLVGGQFNEKLFF	TGTGCCAGCAGCTTAGTGGGGGGACAGTTTAATGAAAAACTGTTTTTT
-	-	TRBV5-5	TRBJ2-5	CASSLIWGEGETQYF	TGTGCCAGCAGCCTAATCTGGGGAGAAGGGGAGACCCAGTACTTC
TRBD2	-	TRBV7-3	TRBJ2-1	CASSQGLAGPHREQFF	TGTGCCAGCAGCCAAGGACTAGCGGGACCCCACAGGGAGCAGTTCTTC
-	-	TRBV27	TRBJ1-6	CASSSAGTPNSPLHF	TGTGCCAGCAGTTCTGCCGGGACTCCAAATTCACCCCTCCACTTT
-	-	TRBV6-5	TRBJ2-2	CASREEMNTGELFF	TGTGCCAGCAGGGAGGAGATGAACACCGGGGAGCTGTTTTTT
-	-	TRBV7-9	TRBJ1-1	CASSPQGREAFF	TGTGCCAGCAGCCCTCAGGGGCGGGAGGCTTTCTTT
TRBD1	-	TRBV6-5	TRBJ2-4	CASSYGTEKNIQYF	TGTGCCAGCAGTTACGGGACAGAGAAAAACATTCAGTACTTC
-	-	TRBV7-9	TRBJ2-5	CASSLQKQETQYF	TGTGCCAGCAGCTTACAGAAACAAGAGACCCAGTACTTC
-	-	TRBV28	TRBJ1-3	CASSLGTVLGNTIYF	TGTGCCAGCAGTTTAGGTACAGTCCTTGGAAACACCATATATTTT
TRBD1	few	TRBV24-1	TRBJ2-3	CATSGGTGLTDTQYF	TGTGCCACCAGTGGCGGGACAGGACTCACAGATACGCAGTATTTT
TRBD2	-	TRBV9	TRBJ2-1	CASSVAASGSLNEQFF	TGTGCCAGCAGCGTAGCGGCTAGCGGGAGTCTCAATGAGCAGTTCTTC
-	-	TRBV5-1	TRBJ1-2	CASSTSLDGYTF	TGCGCCAGCAGCACATCTTTGGATGGCTACACCTTC
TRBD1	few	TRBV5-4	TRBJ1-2	CASSLIRTGGLGYGYTF	TGTGCCAGCAGCTTAATCCGGACAGGGGGTTTGGGCTATGGCTACACCTTC
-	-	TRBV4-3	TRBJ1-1	CASSQGGGVEAFF	TGCGCCAGCAGCCAAGGGGGCGGGGTTGAAGCTTTCTTT
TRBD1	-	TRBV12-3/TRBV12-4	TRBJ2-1	CASSGDRVYEQFF	TGTGCCAGCTCCGGGGACAGGGTTTATGAGCAGTTCTTC
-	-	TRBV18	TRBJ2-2	CASSSELTGTGELFF	TGTGCCAGCTCCTCAGAACTGACGGGCACCGGGGAGCTGTTTTTT
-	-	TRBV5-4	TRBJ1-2	CASSLFGIDYGYTF	TGTGCCAGCAGCTTGTTCGGGATAGACTATGGCTACACCTTC
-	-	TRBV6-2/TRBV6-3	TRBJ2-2	CASSYSPTVTGELFF	TGTGCCAGCAGTTACTCTCCGACAGTAACCGGGGAGCTGTTTTTT
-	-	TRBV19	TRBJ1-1	CASSLGVRNTEAFF	TGTGCCAGTAGTTTAGGCGTTAGGAACACTGAAGCTTTCTTT
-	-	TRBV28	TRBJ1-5	CASTPDGVLATNQPQHF	TGTGCCAGCACTCCGGACGGCGTCTTAGCGACCAATCAGCCCCAGCATTTT
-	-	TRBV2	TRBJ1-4	CASSTDSNEKLFF	TGTGCCAGCTCGACAGACTCTAATGAAAAACTGTTTTTT
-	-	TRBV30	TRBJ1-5	CAWRQGVNQPQHF	TGTGCCTGGAGGCAGGGTGTCAATCAGCCCCAGCATTTT
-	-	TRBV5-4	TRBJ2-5	CASSSQDSPYQETQYF	TGTGCCAGCAGCTCCCAAGACAGCCCGTACCAAGAGACCCAGTACTTC
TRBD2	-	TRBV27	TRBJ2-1	CASSSGGRVHNEQFF	TGTGCCAGCAGTTCGGGCGGGAGGGTACACAATGAGCAGTTCTTC
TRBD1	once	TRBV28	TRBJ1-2	CASRIGDSTNYGYTF	TGTGCCAGCAGGATCGGGGACAGTACTAACTATGGCTACACCTTC
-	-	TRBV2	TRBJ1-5	CASRGGVGEGQPQHF	TGTGCCAGCAGGGGGGGGGTCGGAGAGGGTCAGCCCCAGCATTTT
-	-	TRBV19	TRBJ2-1	CASSLTASSYNEQFF	TGTGCCAGTAGTTTGACAGCGAGCTCCTACAATGAGCAGTTCTTC
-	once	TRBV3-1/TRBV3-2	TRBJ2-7	CASSQLGQTYEQYF	TGTGCCAGCAGCCAACTAGGCCAGACCTACGAGCAGTACTTC
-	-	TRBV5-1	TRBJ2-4	CASSLELAVAKNIQYF	TGCGCCAGCAGCTTGGAGTTAGCGGTAGCCAAAAACATTCAGTACTTC
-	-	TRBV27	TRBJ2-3	CATRNERVADTQYF	TGTGCCACCAGAAACGAGCGGGTAGCAGATACGCAGTATTTT
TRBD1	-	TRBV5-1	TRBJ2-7	CASSSGQGAREQYF	TGCGCCAGCAGCTCCGGACAGGGGGCGAGGGAGCAGTACTTC
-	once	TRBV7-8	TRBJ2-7	CASSPHEASYEQYF	TGTGCCAGCAGCCCCCATGAGGCCTCCTACGAGCAGTACTTC
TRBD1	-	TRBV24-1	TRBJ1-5	CATSEGKQGASQHF	TGTGCCACCAGCGAGGGTAAACAGGGGGCTTCCCAGCATTTT
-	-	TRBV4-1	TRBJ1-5	CASSHPGQIDQPQHF	TGCGCCAGCAGCCATCCCGGACAGATCGATCAGCCCCAGCATTTT
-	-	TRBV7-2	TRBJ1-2	CASSLASSRINYGYTF	TGTGCCAGCAGCTTAGCAAGTTCCAGAATTAACTATGGCTACACCTTC
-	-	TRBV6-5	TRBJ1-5	CASSAEAQPQHF	TGTGCCAGCAGCGCTGAAGCTCAACCCCAGCATTTT
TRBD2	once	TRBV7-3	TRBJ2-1	CASSLRSPGGSSYNEQFF	TGTGCCAGCAGCTTAAGGTCCCCGGGCGGGAGCTCCTACAATGAGCAGTTCTTC
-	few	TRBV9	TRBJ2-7	CASSVGGHSDYEQYF	TGTGCCAGCAGCGTAGGCGGACATAGTGACTACGAGCAGTACTTC
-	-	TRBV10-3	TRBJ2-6	CAISESSGSGANVLTF	TGTGCCATCAGTGAGTCATCCGGTTCTGGGGCCAACGTCCTGACTTTC
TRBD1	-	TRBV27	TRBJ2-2	CASSPTPGTGFVTGELFF	TGTGCCAGCAGTCCCACCCCCGGGACAGGGTTTGTCACCGGGGAGCTGTTTTTT
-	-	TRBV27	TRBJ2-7	CASSLSRGTQGEQYF	TGTGCCAGCAGTTTATCTAGGGGAACCCAAGGCGAGCAGTACTTC
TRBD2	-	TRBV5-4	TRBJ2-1	CASSGSGGSSYNEQFF	TGTGCCAGCAGCGGTAGCGGGGGGAGCTCCTACAATGAGCAGTTCTTC
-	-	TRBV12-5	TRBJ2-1	CASGSPASVYEQFF	TGTGCTAGTGGTTCACCCGCGAGCGTGTATGAGCAGTTCTTC
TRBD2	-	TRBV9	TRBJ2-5	CASSVGGLAGEFEETQYF	TGTGCCAGCAGCGTAGGGGGACTAGCGGGAGAATTCGAGGAGACCCAGTACTTC
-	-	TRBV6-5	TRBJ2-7	CASSLVGGTYEQYF	TGTGCCAGCTCGTTGGTCGGGGGAACCTACGAGCAGTACTTC
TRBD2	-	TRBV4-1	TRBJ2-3	CASSQDRREPTSTDTQYF	TGCGCCAGCAGCCAAGATCGGCGGGAGCCCACTAGCACAGATACGCAGTATTTT